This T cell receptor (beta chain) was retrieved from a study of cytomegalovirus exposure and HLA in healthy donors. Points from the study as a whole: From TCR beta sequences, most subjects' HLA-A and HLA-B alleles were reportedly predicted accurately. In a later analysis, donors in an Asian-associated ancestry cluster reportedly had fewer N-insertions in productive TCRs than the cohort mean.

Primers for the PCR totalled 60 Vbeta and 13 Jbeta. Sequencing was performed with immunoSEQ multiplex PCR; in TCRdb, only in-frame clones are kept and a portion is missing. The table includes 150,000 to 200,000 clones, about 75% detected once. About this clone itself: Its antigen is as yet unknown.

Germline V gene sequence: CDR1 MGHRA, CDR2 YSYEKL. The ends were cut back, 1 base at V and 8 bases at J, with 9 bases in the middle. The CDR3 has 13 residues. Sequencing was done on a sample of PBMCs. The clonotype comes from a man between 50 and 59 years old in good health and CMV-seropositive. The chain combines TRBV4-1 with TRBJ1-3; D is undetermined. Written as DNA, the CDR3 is TGCGCCAGCAGCCAAGTTGGAGCGGACACCATATATTTT. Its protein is CASSQVGADTIYF.